Sequencing of this T cell receptor (beta chain) was carried out in a study of shared clonotypes between healthy human individuals. Germline CDR1 is LNHDA and CDR2 is SQIVND (reference sequence). V lost 3 bases to trimming and J lost 2 bases; unmatched junction nucleotides: 1. The CDR3 is made up of 13 amino acids. Produced via immunoSEQ multiplex PCR; TCRdb's table is partial and in-frame only. The sample holds about 2.4 million clones, 80% to 95% seen once. V gene TRBV19 combines with J gene TRBJ2-7; 7 positions agree with TRBD1. This clonotype was sampled from a man aged 18 to 29 in good health. Some clones in this sample may be carry-over from other donors' samples. Sequenced material: naive CD4+ T cells from PBMCs. Subset: CD45RA+ positively selected. The CDR3 DNA follows: TGTGCCAGTAGTATCAGGGGGACCTACGAGCAGTACTTC. This gives the protein CASSIRGTYEQYF.